One T cell receptor (beta chain) is described in this entry. The PCR used 60 V beta and 13 J beta primers. Clones were sequenced by immunoSEQ multiplex PCR, and TCRdb holds only the in-frame ones, with some missing. The data show tens of thousands of clones, more than 75% seen once. Time point here: after dendritic cell vaccination, including at tumor progression/relapse. PBMC were collected before vaccination, two weeks after the third vaccination, and at progression. The data stem from a study of glioma-infiltrating T cells after dendritic cell vaccination. Study context: Patients had newly diagnosed or recurrent glioblastoma and received dendritic cell vaccines. Autologous tumor lysate-pulsed dendritic cell vaccination was given between about 2003 and 2013.

The ends lost 2 bases at V and 2 bases at J; junction bases unmatched: 1. The CDR3 runs 14 residues. Germline V gene lookup returns CDR1 LNHDA and CDR2 SQIVND (reference sequence). The sequence was obtained from a human donor with glioblastoma. The chain is built from TRBV19 and TRBJ1-1; 8 bases match TRBD1. Sequenced here: blood, sampled after dendritic cell vaccination. The CDR3 region is CASSITGGNTEAFF. The DNA for the CDR3 is TGTGCCAGTAGTATAACAGGGGGAAACACTGAAGCTTTCTTT.